This T cell receptor beta chain was identified in a study of cytomegalovirus exposure and HLA in healthy donors. All the people who gave samples were healthy bone marrow donors. General observations from the study: Earlier findings revealed that most TCR beta V segments proved productive either about 87% or about 30% of the time.

V was pared by 0 bases and J by 3 bases, with 12 bases between. Germline values: CDR1 SEHNR, CDR2 FQNEAQ (reference sequence). The CDR3 contains 16 residues. With regard to this clone: Its specificity is unknown.

The primer mix had 60 Vbeta and 13 Jbeta primers. Profiling relied on immunoSEQ multiplex PCR, and the TCRdb table lists in-frame clones only, not all of them. This table holds over 150,000 clones, 77% found once. This TCR was recovered from a woman aged 55-70 years in good health and CMV-seropositive. The sequenced material came from PBMCs. The chain employs TRBV7-9 and TRBJ1-5; the D is unclear. The CDR3, as DNA: TGTGCCAGCAGCTTAGCGCGGAGCGGTCACAATCAGCCCCAGCATTTT. Translated: CASSLARSGHNQPQHF.